This T cell receptor (beta chain) was documented in a study of cytomegalovirus exposure and HLA in healthy donors. Comment on this clone: Its specificity is unknown.

The PCR had 60 Vbeta and 13 Jbeta primers. The assay was immunoSEQ multiplex PCR, and TCRdb's table has in-frame clones only and misses some. The sample includes 99,000 or so clones, approximately 79% of them seen just once. Notes on the study in general: TRBV6-2, TRBV6-3 and some other V segments were unresolvable in 87-base-pair reads.

CDR3 size: 14 residues. J gave up 5 bases and V 6 bases, and 3 bases lay outside the gene matches. Germline V lookup: CDR1 SNHLY, CDR2 FYNNEI. This receptor was obtained from a man aged 25 to 40 in good health and CMV-seropositive. The sequenced sample consisted of PBMCs. The chain couples TRBV2 to TRBJ1-6; TRBD1 agrees at 8 bases. In DNA form, the CDR3 reads TGTGCCAGCAGGGACAGGGCTAATAATTCACCCCTCCACTTT. It is translated as CASRDRANNSPLHF. Full variable domain (outside the CDR3, taken from reference TRBV2 and TRBJ1-6): EPEVTQTPSHQVTQMGQEVILRCVPISNHLYFYWYRQILGQKVEFLVSFYNNEISEKSEIFDDQFSVERPDGSNFTLKIRSTKLEDSAMYFCASRDRANNSPLHFGNGTRLTVT.